This note documents a single TCR beta chain sequence. What it binds is unknown. The CDR3 does not close with the conserved phenylalanine or tryptophan, likely indicating a read error. This specimen comes from a study of tumor and adjacent non-tumor tissue in lung cancer. In the study overall: Patients were aged roughly 31 to 76, around ten men and 5 women, stage I to III. Some 4.2 million productive TCRbeta reads were obtained per sample on average. Whole-study results and caveats: Top 100 clones took a larger repertoire share in normal lung.

The CDR3 totals 18 residues. CDR1 is DFQATT and CDR2 is SNEGSKA in the germline V gene (reference sequence). RNA was extracted from bulk tissue without any cell sorting. More than 3 cm separated this lung sample from the edge of the tumor. TCRbeta libraries were built with three rounds of nested PCR, modified from ARM-PCR. TCRdb reprocessed the multiplex PCR reads with MiXCR, giving one entry per CDR3 protein. The repertoire holds approximately 100,000 distinct CDR3 sequences, with 50% to 70% as singletons. The specimen sequenced was distant non-tumor lung tissue. The chain has TRBV20-1 and TRBJ2-3; 9 bases match TRBD2. The TCR originated in a man aged 25 to 45 with non-small cell lung cancer. CDR3 nucleotides: TGCAGTGCCCCGGGACTAGCAGGAGGGTTTAAGGGCACAGAGACGCAGTATATT. Protein sequence: CSAPGLAGGFKGTETQYI.